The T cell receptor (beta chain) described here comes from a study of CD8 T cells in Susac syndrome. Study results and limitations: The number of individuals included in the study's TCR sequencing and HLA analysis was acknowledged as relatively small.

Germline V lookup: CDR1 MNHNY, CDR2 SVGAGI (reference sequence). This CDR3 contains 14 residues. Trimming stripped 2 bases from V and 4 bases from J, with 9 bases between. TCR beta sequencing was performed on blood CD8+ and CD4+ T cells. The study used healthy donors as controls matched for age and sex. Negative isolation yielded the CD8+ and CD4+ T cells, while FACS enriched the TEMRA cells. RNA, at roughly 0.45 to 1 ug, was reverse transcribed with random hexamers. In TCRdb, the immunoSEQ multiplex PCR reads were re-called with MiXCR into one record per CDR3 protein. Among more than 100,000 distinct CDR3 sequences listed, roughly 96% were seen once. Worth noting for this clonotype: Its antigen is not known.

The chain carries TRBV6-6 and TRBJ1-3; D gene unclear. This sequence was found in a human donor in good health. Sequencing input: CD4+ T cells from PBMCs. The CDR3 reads CASSYKGGGNTIYF. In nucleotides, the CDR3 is TGTGCCAGCAGTTACAAGGGAGGCGGAAACACCATATATTTT.